These 18 T cell receptor beta chains were all obtained from the same sample, sequenced in a study of technical replicates of blood from several donors. The assay was immunoSEQ multiplex PCR, and TCRdb's table has in-frame clones only and misses some. The sample has about 70,000 clones; around 97% are singletons. The sequenced material came from T cells isolated from PBMCs. These receptors all come from a human donor in good health.

The rearrangement links TRBV10-1 to TRBJ2-1; a possible D gene is TRBD2 (5 bases). Trimming removed 6 bases from V and 0 bases from J, with 21 bases in between. This CDR3 has 18 amino acids. Germline V gives CDR1 WNHNN, CDR2 SYGVQD (reference sequence). CDR3: CASSGPLGRRGSYNEQFF. In DNA form, the CDR3 reads TGCGCCAGCAGCGGTCCTCTTGGGCGCCGGGGCTCCTACAATGAGCAGTTCTTC.

V is TRBV13 and J is TRBJ2-2; no reliable D call. The CDR3 extends over 11 amino acids. Per the germline V gene, CDR1 is PRHDT and CDR2 is FYEKMQ (reference sequence). V dropped 4 bases and J dropped 7 bases, with 4 bases sitting between them. CDR3 sequence (DNA): TGTGCCAGCAGCTCGGGCGGGGAGCTGTTTTTT. As protein: CASSSGGELFF.

This rearrangement joins TRBV9 to TRBJ1-2; D uncertain. In germline, CDR1 is SGDLS, CDR2 YYNGEE. The CDR3 is 15 amino acids. Trimming removed 4 bases at V and 8 bases at J, with 21 bases between. The CDR3 DNA is TGTGCCAGCAGCCCCCGGGGAGGGTACATGGGAGGCTACACCTTC. As protein: CASSPRGGYMGGYTF.

V gene TRBV6-1 combines with J gene TRBJ1-4; possible D gene TRBD1, 5 bases. The ends were cut back, 6 bases at V and 3 bases at J, with 11 bases in the middle. The length of the CDR3 is 14 residues. Germline values: CDR1 MNHNS, CDR2 SASEGT. In DNA form, the CDR3 reads TGTGCCAGCAGCGACGGGGGAGCTAATGAAAAACTGTTTTTT. It codes for CASSDGGANEKLFF.

The chain combines TRBV19 with TRBJ1-5; 8 nucleotides match TRBD1. With 0 bases clipped from V and 0 bases from J, the junction kept 10 bases outside the gene matches. Germline-derived CDR1 and CDR2 are LNHDA and SQIVND (reference sequence). This CDR3 is 19 amino acids long. The CDR3: CASSIDRGRGVYSNQPQHF. The CDR3 DNA sequence: TGTGCCAGTAGTATAGACAGGGGGCGGGGAGTTTATAGCAATCAGCCCCAGCATTTT.

The chain links TRBV7-9 to TRBJ2-1; D may be TRBD1 (6 bases). This CDR3 is 13 amino acids long. V was pared by 6 bases and J by 9 bases, with 15 bases between. Germline loops: CDR1 SEHNR, CDR2 FQNEAQ (reference sequence). DNA of the CDR3: TGTGCCAGCAGGCGAATGCAGGGGATTGAGCAGTTCTTC. Protein sequence: CASRRMQGIEQFF.

This clone has just one count. J is TRBJ2-2 and V is TRBV29-1; 7 bases agree with TRBD2. With V trimmed by 6 bases and J by 6 bases, 13 bases remained unmatched. The CDR3 runs 15 residues. Germline-derived CDR1 and CDR2 are SQVTM and ANQGSEA. CDR3 in DNA: TGCAGCGTAATCCCAGCGGGATCCCCCCCCGGGGAGCTGTTTTTT. It is translated as CSVIPAGSPPGELFF.

The table lists this clone with a few counts. V gene TRBV29-1 combines with J gene TRBJ1-1; perhaps TRBD1 as D (6 bases). Trimming pared 4 bases from V and 5 bases from J, leaving 17 bases between. The CDR3 runs to 14 residues. Germline V gene sequence: CDR1 SQVTM, CDR2 ANQGSEA. This CDR3 reads CSVVGQPPSTEAFF. The CDR3 nucleotides are TGCAGCGTTGTAGGACAGCCACCTTCAACTGAAGCTTTCTTT.

This clone was observed a few times. The chain joins TRBV6-5 to TRBJ1-1; 8 nucleotides align to TRBD1. Germline assignment: CDR1 MNHEY and CDR2 SVGAGI. V gave up 6 bases and J gave up 5 bases; unmatched junction bases: 11. There are 15 residues in the CDR3. The CDR3, as DNA: TGTGCCAGCAGGGGCCAGGGGGCAGGCTTAACTGAAGCTTTCTTT. Its translation is CASRGQGAGLTEAFF.

The chain combines TRBV29-1 with TRBJ1-1; 8 bases align to TRBD1. V lost 8 bases, J lost 4 bases, and 6 bases stayed unmatched. The CDR3 sequence is 12 residues long. Germline V CDR1 and CDR2: SQVTM, ANQGSEA. CDR3 sequence (DNA): TGCAGCTTCGACAGGGGCGGCACTGAAGCTTTCTTT. Translating gives CSFDRGGTEAFF.

The CDR3 here is CSVRGRNEQFF. The CDR3 DNA is TGCAGTGTCAGAGGTCGAAATGAGCAGTTCTTC. The chain uses TRBV20-1 and TRBJ2-1, with D hard to call. The CDR3 spans 11 residues. V shed 7 bases and J shed 7 bases, with 11 bases lying between them. CDR1 and CDR2 (germline): DFQATT, SNEGSKA (reference sequence).

The rearrangement links TRBV9 to TRBJ1-1, with no clear D. V dropped 0 bases and J dropped 1 base, with 7 bases sitting between them. CDR1 SGDLS and CDR2 YYNGEE come from the germline V gene. The CDR3 totals 14 residues. The CDR3: CASSVDAGNTEAFF. As DNA, the CDR3 is TGTGCCAGCAGCGTAGACGCAGGGAACACTGAAGCTTTCTTT.

The chain employs TRBV27 and TRBJ1-2; D is perhaps TRBD1 (5 bases). This CDR3 is 14 amino acids long. V was trimmed by 8 bases and J by 4 bases, leaving 17 bases between them. CDR1 is MNHEY and CDR2 is SMNVEV in the germline V gene (reference sequence). The CDR3 loop is CASRPVRDVYGYTF. CDR3 bases: TGTGCCAGCCGGCCTGTCAGGGATGTCTATGGCTACACCTTC.

This chain uses TRBV5-5 with TRBJ1-1; 8 nucleotides agree with TRBD1. V lost 3 bases to trimming and J lost 5 bases; unmatched junction nucleotides: 6. The germline V gene encodes CDR1 SGHKS and CDR2 YYEKEE (reference sequence). The CDR3 sequence is 14 residues long. CDR3 residues: CASSSTGGWTEAFF. For the CDR3, the DNA is TGTGCCAGCAGCTCAACAGGGGGATGGACTGAAGCTTTCTTT.

V is TRBV5-1 and J is TRBJ1-2, with D perhaps matching TRBD1 (5 bases). The CDR3 covers 14 residues. Germline assignment: CDR1 SGHRS and CDR2 YFSETQ. The ends were cut back, 0 bases at V and 6 bases at J, with 12 bases in the middle. The CDR3 is CASSLDVGPDGYTF. CDR3 nucleotide sequence: TGCGCCAGCAGCTTGGATGTGGGGCCGGATGGCTACACCTTC.

The V gene is TRBV11-3, the J gene TRBJ1-1; a weak D match, TRBD1 (5 bases). V lost 1 base and J 4 bases, leaving 10 bases between the germline ends. Per the germline V gene, CDR1 is SGHNT and CDR2 is YENEEA. CDR3 size: 14 residues. In DNA, the CDR3 is TGTGCCAGCAGCTTAGGGGTGGGACTCACTGAAGCTTTCTTT. Amino acids: CASSLGVGLTEAFF.

The chain carries TRBV11-2 and TRBJ2-7, with 9 nucleotides matching TRBD2. V lost 3 bases, J lost 2 bases, and 2 bases stayed unmatched. There are 14 residues in the CDR3. Germline V gives CDR1 SGHAT, CDR2 FQNNGV. Written as DNA, the CDR3 is TGTGCCAGCAGCTTCGGGACTAGCACCTACGAGCAGTACTTC. Its protein is CASSFGTSTYEQYF.

The DNA for the CDR3 is TGTGCCAGCAGCAAGGGACTAGCGGGGGGCGAGGTCCACGAGCAGTACTTC. Translation: CASSKGLAGGEVHEQYF. The chain employs TRBV5-4 and TRBJ2-7, with TRBD2 matching 15 bases. V gave up 4 bases and J gave up 5 bases; unmatched junction bases: 10. Germline CDR1 SGHNT, CDR2 YYREEE (reference sequence). This CDR3 is built from 17 residues. Together with reference TRBV5-4 and TRBJ2-7, the CDR3 gives the full variable domain: ETGVTQSPTHLIKTRGQQVTLRCSSQSGHNTVSWYQQALGQGPQFIFQYYREEENGRGNFPPRFSGLQFPNYSSELNVNALELDDSALYLCASSKGLAGGEVHEQYFGPGTRLTVT.